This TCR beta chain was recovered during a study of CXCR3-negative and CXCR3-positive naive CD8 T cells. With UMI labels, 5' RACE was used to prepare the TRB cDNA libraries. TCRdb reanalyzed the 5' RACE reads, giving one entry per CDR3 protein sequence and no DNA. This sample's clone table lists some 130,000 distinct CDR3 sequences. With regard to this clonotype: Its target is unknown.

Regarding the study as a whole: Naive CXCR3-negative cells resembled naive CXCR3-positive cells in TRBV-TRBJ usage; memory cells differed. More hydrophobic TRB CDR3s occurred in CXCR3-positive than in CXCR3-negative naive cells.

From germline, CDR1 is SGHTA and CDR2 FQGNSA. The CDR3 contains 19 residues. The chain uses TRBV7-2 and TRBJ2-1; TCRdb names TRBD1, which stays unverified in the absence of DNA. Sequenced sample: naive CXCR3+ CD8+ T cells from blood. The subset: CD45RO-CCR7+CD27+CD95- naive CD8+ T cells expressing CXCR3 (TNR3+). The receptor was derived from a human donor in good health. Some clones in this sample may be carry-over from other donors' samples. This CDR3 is CASSLEVGPYDRSFYEQFF.